This T cell receptor (beta chain) was found in a study of cytomegalovirus exposure and HLA in healthy donors. Overall study findings and caveats: The study dropped some indistinguishable V segments, TRBV6-2 and TRBV6-3 among them.

PCR used 60 Vbeta primers and 13 Jbeta primers. Profiling relied on immunoSEQ multiplex PCR, and the TCRdb table lists in-frame clones only, not all of them. This listing includes around 140,000 clones. Turning to this clone: Its cognate antigen is unknown.

V lost 5 bases and J lost 7; bases outside the gene matches: 7. The CDR3 contains 13 residues. Germline V gene data show CDR1 as LNHDA and CDR2 as SQIVND (reference sequence). Unrecorded immune exposures were likely, despite nominal health at sampling. Material for sequencing was PBMCs. This chain joins TRBV19 and TRBJ1-2; 7 positions agree with TRBD1. This clonotype originated in a male donor in good health and CMV-seronegative. CDR3 sequence (DNA): TGTGCCAGTAGTCCCTCGGACAGGCCTGGCTACACCTTC. This codes for CASSPSDRPGYTF.